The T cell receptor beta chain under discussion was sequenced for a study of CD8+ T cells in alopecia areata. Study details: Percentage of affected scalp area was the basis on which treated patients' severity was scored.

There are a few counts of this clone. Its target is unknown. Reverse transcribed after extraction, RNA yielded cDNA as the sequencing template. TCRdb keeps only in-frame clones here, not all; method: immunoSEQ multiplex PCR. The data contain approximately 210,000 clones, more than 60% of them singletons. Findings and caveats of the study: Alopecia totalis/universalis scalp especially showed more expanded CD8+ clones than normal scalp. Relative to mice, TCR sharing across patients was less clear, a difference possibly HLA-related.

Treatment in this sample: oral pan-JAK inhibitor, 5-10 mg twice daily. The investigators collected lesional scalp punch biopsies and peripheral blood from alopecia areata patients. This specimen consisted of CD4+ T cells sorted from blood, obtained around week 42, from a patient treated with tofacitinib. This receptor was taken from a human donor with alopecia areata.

The CDR3 DNA reads TGTGCCAGCCGAAACCTGTCCGGACGGGGGGCTTTCTTT. It translates to CASRNLSGRGAFF. The genes are TRBV27 and TRBJ1-1, with a weak D call TRBD1 (5 bases). The CDR3 loop spans 13 amino acids. Germline-derived CDR1 and CDR2 are MNHEY and SMNVEV (reference sequence). V was trimmed by 8 bases and J by 11 bases, leaving 21 bases between them.